This TCR beta chain was captured in a study of blood T cells in healthy people across ages. Study outcomes and limitations: Long-lived donors exceeded aged donors in naive CD4+ cells and diversity. Unsorted PBMC material precluded a definitive naive versus antigen-experienced comparison.

Details on this clonotype: Its target is unknown. Germline and junction disagree at one end, which may indicate a read error.

A J-beta primer mix and a sample-barcoded 5' primer were used in a second PCR of roughly 6 to 11 cycles. TCRdb redid the calling of the 5' RACE reads with MiXCR, one entry per CDR3 protein. There are about 620,000 distinct CDR3 sequences in the sample; around 20% occur only once, and roughly 3.6% lies in the top ten. Germline-derived CDR1 and CDR2 are MNHEY and SVGAGI. This CDR3 contains 15 residues. The sample comprised blood. The rearrangement links TRBV6-5 to TRBJ1-1; unclear D gene. The receptor was derived from a man aged 65-85 years in good health. The CDR3 spells CASSYRELPATEAFF. The CDR3 nucleotides read TGTGCCAGCAGTTACAGAGAATTGCCGGCCACTGAAGCCTTCTTT.